This T cell receptor beta chain was obtained from a study of OX40 agonist ivuxolimab in advanced cancers. With autoimmune disease history or systemic immunosuppression, patients were excluded. The table came from immunoSEQ multiplex PCR; TCRdb's copy has only in-frame clones and leaves some out. The sample carries tens of thousands of clones, about 82% recorded once. The V and J ends lost 5 bases and 5 bases respectively, with 12 bases between them. The CDR3 is 13 residues long. Germline CDR1 MNHEY, CDR2 SVGAGI. The clonotype was recovered from an adult with an advanced solid tumor such as melanoma, head and neck, liver or kidney cancer. The genes are TRBV6-5 and TRBJ1-2; tentatively, D is TRBD1 (5 bases). The sample consisted of CD4+ or CD8+ T cells sorted from blood, taken in a trial of the OX40 agonist ivuxolimab. The DNA of the CDR3 is TGTGCCAGCAGTCCGGGGGTCCGTTATGGCTACACCTTC. The encoded protein is CASSPGVRYGYTF.